This note documents a single T cell receptor (beta chain) sequence. Trimming shortened V by 6 bases and J by 7 bases, and 19 bases separated the two germline ends. CDR3 length: 16 residues. The germline V gene encodes CDR1 KGHSH and CDR2 LQKENI. As originally analysed: How many nucleated cells were present was estimated from reference gene primer amplification. Data came from immunoSEQ multiplex PCR; TCRdb stores just in-frame clones and leaves some out. The DNA gave D and trimming, while V, J and clone size come from that table. The sample lists 350,000 or so clones, about 90% occurring once. These data belong to a study of blood T cell repertoires in COVID-19. Study overall: The United States, Italy and Spain provided the acute and convalescent COVID-19 samples. PBMCs, B-cell-depleted T cells, or T cells were the source of the cDNA or gDNA that made up the material.

Patients of the Seattle cohort, enrolled during active infection, were followed longitudinally. The chain recombines TRBV18 with TRBJ1-6, with D perhaps matching TRBD1 (6 bases). This receptor was identified in a woman aged 25-40 years with COVID-19, enrolled during active disease. The sample comprised peripheral blood. This chain's CDR3 is CASSPLGSGVNSPLHF. The CDR3 bases are TGTGCCAGCTCGCCTCTCGGATCAGGGGTCAATTCACCCCTCCACTTT.